These T cell receptor beta chains were read from a single sample in a study of T cells in Graves' hyperthyroidism and ophthalmopathy. Using its own MiXCR run on the multiplex PCR reads, TCRdb lists one record per CDR3 protein. Among 300,000 to 450,000 distinct CDR3 sequences listed, about 14% were seen once. The sample was blood. The receptor set was obtained from a woman in her sixties with Graves' hyperthyroidism. Both conserved end residues are part of each CDR3. The D gene is left open where the match is weak. The size field is filled for only some rows; it gives once, few, many or a size class.

cdr3_nt	cdr3_aa	cdr3_length	v_call	clone_size	j_call	d_call
TGTGCCAGCAGCTTAGCGAATGGGCGAGGAGAGACCCAGTACTTC	CASSLANGRGETQYF	15	TRBV7-9	many	TRBJ2-5	.
TGTGCCAGCAGTTACCCCAGACAGAATGAAGCTTTCTTT	CASSYPRQNEAFF	13	TRBV6-2/TRBV6-3	many	TRBJ1-1	.
TGTGCCAGCAAGGCAGGGGGCCCCGGGGAGCTGTTTTTT	CASKAGGPGELFF	13	TRBV27	few	TRBJ2-2	TRBD1
TGTGCCAGCTCACCCTCCAGGGTAGAGACCCAGTACTTC	CASSPSRVETQYF	13	TRBV18	many	TRBJ2-5	.
TGTGCCAGTAGTATAGTGGAGCGGACCCCGCCCTACGAGCAGTACTTC	CASSIVERTPPYEQYF	16	TRBV19	.	TRBJ2-7	.
TGTGCCAGCAGCTTCGCCCAGTTCAATGAGCAGTTCTTC	CASSFAQFNEQFF	13	TRBV7-2	many	TRBJ2-1	.
TGCAGTGCTAGAGATGGGAACCTCCCGAAGGGCTACACCTTC	CSARDGNLPKGYTF	14	TRBV20-1	.	TRBJ1-2	.
TGTGCCAGCAGTTCCGGGACAGCTCTGAACACTGAAGCTTTCTTT	CASSSGTALNTEAFF	15	TRBV28	many	TRBJ1-1	TRBD1
TGTGCCAGCTCACCACTACCTTCAGCACTGAACACTGAAGCTTTCTTT	CASSPLPSALNTEAFF	16	TRBV18	.	TRBJ1-1	.
TGTGCCAGTAGTATCTCCCCGGGACAGGGAAGGTCTGAAGCTTTCTTT	CASSISPGQGRSEAFF	16	TRBV19	many	TRBJ1-1	TRBD1
TGCGCCAGCAGCCCTACTAGCGGAGGGAACACCGGGGAGCTGTTTTTT	CASSPTSGGNTGELFF	16	TRBV18	many	TRBJ2-2	TRBD2
TGTGCCAGCAGTACGGGACAGGGTCAAGAGCAGTACTTC	CASSTGQGQEQYF	13	TRBV6-1	many	TRBJ2-7	TRBD1
TGTGCCTGGACCCTTGGATCCGGGGGAAATAATGAAAAACTGTTTTTT	CAWTLGSGGNNEKLFF	16	TRBV30	many	TRBJ1-4	.
TGTGCCATCAGTGAAGGGGTGCCCTACGAGCAGTACTTC	CAISEGVPYEQYF	13	TRBV10-3	many	TRBJ2-7	.
TGCAGTGCTGCCGGGACGCATGGGGACAATGAGCAGTTCTTC	CSAAGTHGDNEQFF	14	TRBV20-1	many	TRBJ2-1	.
TGTGCCAGCAGCTTAGGAGCGGGATACGATGAGCAGTTCTTC	CASSLGAGYDEQFF	14	TRBV7-2	many	TRBJ2-1	TRBD2
TGCAGTGCTAGGACAGGGGGGGGGGCTAATGAAAAACTGTTTTTT	CSARTGGGANEKLFF	15	TRBV20-1	.	TRBJ1-4	TRBD1
TGCGCCAGCAGCTTGGATATGGGGACCTACGAGCAGTACTTC	CASSLDMGTYEQYF	14	TRBV5-1	many	TRBJ2-7	.
TGTGCCAGCAGCCACGGGGGGGGCGGGACTGAAGCTTTCTTT	CASSHGGGGTEAFF	14	TRBV3-1	.	TRBJ1-1	.
TGTGCCAGCAGTAAAGACATTAGCGCCTACGAGCAGTACTTC	CASSKDISAYEQYF	14	TRBV6-1	many	TRBJ2-7	.
TGCAGCGTTGAATTGGGGCGGCCATACATTCAGTACTTC	CSVELGRPYIQYF	13	TRBV29-1	.	TRBJ2-4	.
TGCGCCAGCAGCCAAGACCCTAGCGGGAGGGCCGGGGTTTCCTACAATGAGCAGTTCTTC	CASSQDPSGRAGVSYNEQFF	20	TRBV4-1	.	TRBJ2-1	TRBD2
TGTGCCAGCAGCTATCTGGCGGGTCAGCCCCAGCATTTT	CASSYLAGQPQHF	13	TRBV6-1	many	TRBJ1-5	.
TGTGCCAGCTCACCACAGCCTAGCGGGACCCAGCGGGAGCAGTACTTC	CASSPQPSGTQREQYF	16	TRBV11-2	.	TRBJ2-7	TRBD2
TGTGCCAGCAGCTTAGCCAGGGGCGATTATGGCTACACCTTC	CASSLARGDYGYTF	14	TRBV7-2	.	TRBJ1-2	.
TGTGTCAGCAGTTTCTACGGTGCGTCAGGGAGCCCCTACGAGCAGTACTTC	CVSSFYGASGSPYEQYF	17	TRBV12-3/TRBV12-4	few	TRBJ2-7	.
TGTGCCAGCAGCTTATGGACTAGCGGGACTGGGCCGTTCTTC	CASSLWTSGTGPFF	14	TRBV6-1	.	TRBJ2-1	TRBD2
TGTGCCACGAGTACCGGACAGGAAGAGACCCAGTACTTC	CATSTGQEETQYF	13	TRBV19	few	TRBJ2-5	TRBD1
TGTGCCAGCAGCTTTTGGCAGGGGGCTTACGAGCAGTACTTC	CASSFWQGAYEQYF	14	TRBV11-2	many	TRBJ2-7	TRBD1
TGTGCCAGCAAAATGGCTAGCGGGAGTGAGACCCAGTACTTC	CASKMASGSETQYF	14	TRBV2	many	TRBJ2-5	TRBD2
TGCGCCAGCAGTGAGGTAGCGGGAGTCGGTAGCGATGAGCAGTTCTTC	CASSEVAGVGSDEQFF	16	TRBV10-1	.	TRBJ2-1	TRBD2
TGCGCCAGCAGCTTGAACTACCTCGGAGAGACCCAGTACTTC	CASSLNYLGETQYF	14	TRBV5-1	many	TRBJ2-5	.
TGCGCCAGCAGCTCCCCCCGAGCGGGGTTCACAGATACGCAGTATTTT	CASSSPRAGFTDTQYF	16	TRBV5-1	.	TRBJ2-3	TRBD2
TGTGCCAGCAGCTTAGGCCACAGGGTATACAATGAGCAGTTCTTC	CASSLGHRVYNEQFF	15	TRBV11-3	many	TRBJ2-1	.
TGTGCCAGCAGCACCGGGACAGGGGTAGAGACCCAGTACTTC	CASSTGTGVETQYF	14	TRBV12-3/TRBV12-4	.	TRBJ2-5	TRBD1
TGTGCCAGCAGCGTAGGGCTAGCGGTCTTGAACGAGCAGTACTTC	CASSVGLAVLNEQYF	15	TRBV9	many	TRBJ2-7	TRBD2
TGTGCCAGCAGCGGGACACCTCATGAGGACACTGAAGCTTTCTTT	CASSGTPHEDTEAFF	15	TRBV2	.	TRBJ1-1	.
TGTGCCACCAGTGGTACCTCTAGCGGGGGAAACATTCAGTACTTC	CATSGTSSGGNIQYF	15	TRBV24-1	few	TRBJ2-4	TRBD2
TGCGCCAGCAGTGGGCAGGGGGCGCTCACTGAAGCTTTCTTT	CASSGQGALTEAFF	14	TRBV10-2	few	TRBJ1-1	TRBD1
TGTGCCAGCAACCGACAGGGTTTGAGCACAGATACGCAGTATTTT	CASNRQGLSTDTQYF	15	TRBV5-5	.	TRBJ2-3	TRBD1
TGTGCCAGCAGTTTATTGAAGGCACAGCGACATCAGCCCCAGCATTTT	CASSLLKAQRHQPQHF	16	TRBV28	many	TRBJ1-5	.
TGTGCCAGCAGCTTATGGGGGGAAGGGGCCAATGAGCAGTTCTTC	CASSLWGEGANEQFF	15	TRBV7-9	.	TRBJ2-1	.
TGCAGTGCTAGATCCTTCGCTAGTCGCGGAGGAGATACGCAGTATTTT	CSARSFASRGGDTQYF	16	TRBV20-1	few	TRBJ2-3	.
TGTGCCAGCAGCGCCGGGACTAGCGGGATGTACGAGCAGTACTTC	CASSAGTSGMYEQYF	15	TRBV12-3/TRBV12-4	many	TRBJ2-7	TRBD2
TGTGCCAGCAGCGTTTCCGCGGGAGACTCCTACGAGCAGTACTTC	CASSVSAGDSYEQYF	15	TRBV9	few	TRBJ2-7	TRBD2
TGTGCCAGCATCAAGGGCCCGACAGGGACGAACACCGGGGAGCTGTTTTTT	CASIKGPTGTNTGELFF	17	TRBV6-1	many	TRBJ2-2	TRBD1
TGTGCCACCAGTGACCCAGGCGGACGGCCCGGCTACACCTTC	CATSDPGGRPGYTF	14	TRBV24-1	.	TRBJ1-2	.
TGTGCCAGCAGCCGGGTGTTAGGCACCGGCTCCTACGAGCAGTACTTC	CASSRVLGTGSYEQYF	16	TRBV3-1	.	TRBJ2-7	.
TGTGCCAGCAGTTTTCAGGAGAACACTGAAGCTTTCTTT	CASSFQENTEAFF	13	TRBV6-1	many	TRBJ1-1	.
TGTGCCAGCTCACCCATGGAGGACCATGAAGCTTTCTTT	CASSPMEDHEAFF	13	TRBV18	.	TRBJ1-1	.
TGTGCCAGCAGCTCATGGACCGGGGAGCTGTTTTTT	CASSSWTGELFF	12	TRBV5-8	.	TRBJ2-2	.
TGCAGTGCTAGGCCCCGGGCAGGGGGTGTGAATGAGCAGTTCTTC	CSARPRAGGVNEQFF	15	TRBV20-1	many	TRBJ2-1	TRBD1
TGCAGCGTTGTTCTAGCGGGAGGGGATGAGCAGTTCTTC	CSVVLAGGDEQFF	13	TRBV29-1	few	TRBJ2-1	TRBD2
TGCAGTGCTAGAGACGCAGGGGCGGGGGACACTGAAGCTTTCTTT	CSARDAGAGDTEAFF	15	TRBV20-1	many	TRBJ1-1	.
TGTGCCAGCAGTGATGGGCAGGGAGGCTCCTACGAGCAGTACTTC	CASSDGQGGSYEQYF	15	TRBV2	many	TRBJ2-7	.
TGTGCCAGCAGTGCGCGGGGGACTAGCGGCCTTCGCCCCCCCGAGCAGTTCTTC	CASSARGTSGLRPPEQFF	18	TRBV12-3/TRBV12-4	.	TRBJ2-1	TRBD2
TGTGCCAGCAGCTTAGGTGGGGCACGGGAGACCCAGTACTTC	CASSLGGARETQYF	14	TRBV11-2	many	TRBJ2-5	.
TGTGCCAGCAGTGTTTCAGGGTTCCCGCCCCAGCATTTT	CASSVSGFPPQHF	13	TRBV6-1	.	TRBJ1-5	.
TGTGCCAGCAATTTATATTTCAGAAATGAGCAGTTCTTC	CASNLYFRNEQFF	13	TRBV12-3/TRBV12-4	.	TRBJ2-1	.